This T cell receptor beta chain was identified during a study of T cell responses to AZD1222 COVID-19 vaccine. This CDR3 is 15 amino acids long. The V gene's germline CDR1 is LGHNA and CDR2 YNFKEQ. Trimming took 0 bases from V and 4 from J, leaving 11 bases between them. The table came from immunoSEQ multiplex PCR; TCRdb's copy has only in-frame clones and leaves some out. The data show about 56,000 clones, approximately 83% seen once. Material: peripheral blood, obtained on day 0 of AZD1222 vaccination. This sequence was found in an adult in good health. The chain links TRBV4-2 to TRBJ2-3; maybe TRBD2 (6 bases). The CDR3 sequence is CASSQESAGPDTQYF. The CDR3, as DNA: TGTGCCAGCAGCCAAGAATCGGCGGGGCCAGATACGCAGTATTTT.